Listed below are T cell receptor beta chains from one sample, sequenced in a study of blood T cell repertoires in COVID-19. Generated by immunoSEQ multiplex PCR, the TCRdb table keeps only in-frame clones and is missing some. The table includes tens of thousands of clones, 85% to 90% detected once. The specimen was peripheral blood. The receptors derive from a man between 65 and 85 years old with active or convalescent COVID-19. CDR3s include the opening cysteine and the closing phenylalanine or tryptophan. Each record gives: J gene, V gene, D gene, clone size, CDR3 DNA, CDR3 protein. The D gene is left open where the match is weak. Rows give clone size only sometimes, using once, few, many, or a class for an expanded clone.

J: TRBJ2-7; V: TRBV28; D: .; size: .; DNA: TGTGCCAGCAGTTTAGGGTCGGGAGCAGTGTCCTACGAGCAGTACTTC; CDR3: CASSLGSGAVSYEQYF
J: TRBJ1-1; V: TRBV5-1; D: .; size: .; DNA: TGCGCCAGCAGCTTGGCCAATCAGGGTGAAGCTTTCTTT; CDR3: CASSLANQGEAFF
J: TRBJ1-5; V: TRBV2; D: .; size: .; DNA: TGTGCCAGCAGTGTGGGGCAGGGCCATCAGCCCCAGCATTTT; CDR3: CASSVGQGHQPQHF
J: TRBJ2-7; V: TRBV5-4; D: .; size: .; DNA: TGTGCCAGCAGCTTGGTCGGGGGGCTTCGGGAGCAGTACTTC; CDR3: CASSLVGGLREQYF
J: TRBJ2-7; V: TRBV15; D: .; size: .; DNA: TGTGCCACCAGCAGAGGGCGAGGGTACTACGAGCAGTACTTC; CDR3: CATSRGRGYYEQYF
J: TRBJ2-3; V: TRBV3-1/TRBV3-2; D: TRBD2; size: .; DNA: TGTGCCAGCAGCTCGAGCGGGAGGGCCCAGTATTTT; CDR3: CASSSSGRAQYF
J: TRBJ2-5; V: TRBV19; D: TRBD2; size: few; DNA: TGTGCCAGTATGGGGACTAGCGGGAGCGGGACCCAGTACTTC; CDR3: CASMGTSGSGTQYF
J: TRBJ1-4; V: TRBV30; D: .; size: .; DNA: TGTGCCTCCTTTAGGCGGGGGTTGACTAATGAAAAACTGTTTTTT; CDR3: CASFRRGLTNEKLFF
J: TRBJ2-7; V: TRBV7-9; D: TRBD2; size: .; DNA: TGTGCCAGCAGCCCCCGGGGGGAGTCCTCCTACGAGCAGTACTTC; CDR3: CASSPRGESSYEQYF
J: TRBJ1-1; V: TRBV28; D: .; size: once; DNA: TGTGCCAGCAGTTTGGCGGAGGGAAGGATGAACACTGAAGCTTTCTTT; CDR3: CASSLAEGRMNTEAFF
J: TRBJ2-1; V: TRBV5-1; D: TRBD1; size: .; DNA: TGCGCCAGCAGCTTGGGGACAGGGGGTTTTGATGAGCAGTTCTTC; CDR3: CASSLGTGGFDEQFF
J: TRBJ2-1; V: TRBV15; D: TRBD2; size: .; DNA: TGTGCCACCAGCAGCCCGGGACTAGCGTTCAATGAGCAGTTCTTC; CDR3: CATSSPGLAFNEQFF
J: TRBJ2-3; V: TRBV10-3; D: TRBD1; size: few; DNA: TGTGCCATCAGCCTATCCCAGGGGGCCGCAGATACGCAGTATTTT; CDR3: CAISLSQGAADTQYF
J: TRBJ2-3; V: TRBV6-5; D: TRBD2; size: .; DNA: TGTGCCAGCAGTTACTCGGGACTAGCGGGCACAGATACGCAGTATTTT; CDR3: CASSYSGLAGTDTQYF
J: TRBJ1-4; V: TRBV7-2; D: .; size: .; DNA: TGTGCCAGCAGCTTACGCCCAGCAACTAATGAAAAACTGTTTTTT; CDR3: CASSLRPATNEKLFF
J: TRBJ2-1; V: TRBV28; D: TRBD2; size: .; DNA: TGTGCCAGCAGTTTACTCGGACTAGATTGGGTCTTC; CDR3: CASSLLGLDWVF
J: TRBJ2-1; V: TRBV27; D: TRBD2; size: .; DNA: TGTGCCAGCAGTATCGGGACTAGCGGAGCTAGTGAGCAGTTCTTC; CDR3: CASSIGTSGASEQFF
J: TRBJ1-4; V: TRBV6-5; D: .; size: .; DNA: TGTGCCAGCAGTTATGGGCTGACAGAAATCCATGAAAAACTGTTTTTT; CDR3: CASSYGLTEIHEKLFF
J: TRBJ1-3; V: TRBV3-1/TRBV3-2; D: TRBD1; size: .; DNA: TGTGCCAGCAGTTCGACAGGGTCTGGAAACACCATATATTTT; CDR3: CASSSTGSGNTIYF
J: TRBJ2-5; V: TRBV6-5; D: .; size: .; DNA: TGTGCCAGCAGTAAGACAGGCGGGAGAGAGACCCAGTACTTC; CDR3: CASSKTGGRETQYF
J: TRBJ2-7; V: TRBV7-2; D: TRBD2; size: .; DNA: TGTGCCAGCAGCTACGGATCGCTAGCGGTCCCCTACGAGCAGTACTTC; CDR3: CASSYGSLAVPYEQYF
J: TRBJ2-5; V: TRBV7-7; D: .; size: .; DNA: TGTGCTAGCAGCTTAGGCGGGGGCTCGGAAGAGACCCAGTACTTC; CDR3: CASSLGGGSEETQYF
J: TRBJ1-6; V: TRBV14; D: .; size: .; DNA: TGTGCCAGCAGCCAAGCTCCGGGTGGCTCACCCCTCCACTTT; CDR3: CASSQAPGGSPLHF
J: TRBJ2-1; V: TRBV3-1/TRBV3-2; D: .; size: .; DNA: TGTGCCAGCAGCCAAGAAGGGGGGGCTCATGAGCAGTTCTTC; CDR3: CASSQEGGAHEQFF
J: TRBJ2-1; V: TRBV7-3; D: TRBD1; size: .; DNA: TGTGCCAGCAGCTTGGGACAGCGATCCGATGAGCAGTTCTTC; CDR3: CASSLGQRSDEQFF
J: TRBJ2-1; V: TRBV7-2; D: .; size: once; DNA: TGTGCCAGCAGCCTCGGGACTTGGGAGCAGTTCTTC; CDR3: CASSLGTWEQFF
J: TRBJ2-5; V: TRBV7-9; D: TRBD1; size: .; DNA: TGTGCCAGCAGCCGAGCCGGGACAGGTCAAGAGACCCAGTACTTC; CDR3: CASSRAGTGQETQYF
J: TRBJ2-4; V: TRBV5-1; D: TRBD2; size: .; DNA: TGCGCCAGCAGCCTGACTAGCGCGAAAAACATTCAGTACTTC; CDR3: CASSLTSAKNIQYF
J: TRBJ2-7; V: TRBV28; D: TRBD2; size: .; DNA: TGTGCCAGCAGTTTGGGGGGAGGGGATCCGGGCCATTGGGGTTACGAGCAGTACTTC; CDR3: CASSLGGGDPGHWGYEQYF
J: TRBJ2-3; V: TRBV19; D: TRBD1; size: .; DNA: TGTGCCAGTAAGGACAGGACTAGCACAGATACGCAGTATTTT; CDR3: CASKDRTSTDTQYF
J: TRBJ2-5; V: TRBV4-1; D: .; size: once; DNA: TGCGCCAGCAGCCAAGGAAGGGATAGCGTGGAGACCCAGTACTTC; CDR3: CASSQGRDSVETQYF
J: TRBJ2-1; V: TRBV28; D: .; size: once; DNA: TGTGCCACAACCAGCTCCTACAATGAGCAGTTCTTC; CDR3: CATTSSYNEQFF
J: TRBJ2-1; V: TRBV5-1; D: .; size: .; DNA: TGCGCCAGCAGCTTGGGTAGGGAGAATGAGCAGTTCTTC; CDR3: CASSLGRENEQFF
J: TRBJ1-1; V: TRBV12-3/TRBV12-4; D: .; size: .; DNA: TGTGCCAGCAGTTTAACAGGGTCGACTGAAGCTTTCTTT; CDR3: CASSLTGSTEAFF
J: TRBJ2-7; V: TRBV11-3; D: .; size: .; DNA: TGTGCCAGCAGCCCCGGGACGGCGGGGTCCCACGAGCAGTACTTC; CDR3: CASSPGTAGSHEQYF
J: TRBJ1-2; V: TRBV30; D: .; size: .; DNA: TGTGCCCTTGAACGTCAAGGACAGATCTATGGCTACACCTTC; CDR3: CALERQGQIYGYTF
J: TRBJ2-1; V: TRBV5-1; D: TRBD2; size: once; DNA: TGCGCCAGCAGCCCCGGGACTAGCGGGTCCTACAATGAGCAGTTCTTC; CDR3: CASSPGTSGSYNEQFF
J: TRBJ1-5; V: TRBV4-1; D: .; size: .; DNA: TGCGCCAGCAGCTCAGGGGTGACAGTCAATCAGCCCCAGCATTTT; CDR3: CASSSGVTVNQPQHF
J: TRBJ2-7; V: TRBV6-5; D: TRBD2; size: .; DNA: TGTGCCAGCACCTTTTCGGCTAGCGGGATTGGCGAGCAGTACTTC; CDR3: CASTFSASGIGEQYF
J: TRBJ1-3; V: TRBV18; D: TRBD1; size: .; DNA: TGTGCCAGCTCACAGGGACAGGGGAGCTCTGGAAACACCATATATTTT; CDR3: CASSQGQGSSGNTIYF
J: TRBJ2-1; V: TRBV4-2; D: .; size: .; DNA: TGTGCCAGCAGAAACAGGGGACTCGGGAATGAGCAGTTCTTC; CDR3: CASRNRGLGNEQFF